This T cell receptor (beta chain) came from a study of graft-versus-host responses after intestinal transplantation. Study context: Grafts were multivisceral, liver-intestinal, or isolated intestinal.

Generated by immunoSEQ multiplex PCR, the TCRdb table keeps only in-frame clones and is missing some. The data contain about 130,000 clones, approximately 90% of them singletons. The CDR3 spans 12 residues. Germline CDR1 and CDR2: SEHNR and FQNEAQ (reference sequence). V was clipped by 4 bases and J by 5 bases, with 9 bases between them. The study's findings and limits: After transplant, early declines in HvG clones were associated with peak levels of circulating GvH clones. Allografts of one patient group, those with graft-donor T cell macrochimerism, had high graft-versus-host to host-versus-graft clonal ratios.

This clone has a handful of counts. What it recognizes is unknown. The clonotype originates from a human donor who received an intestinal transplant. The material was unstimulated CD4+ T cells sorted from spleen or lymph node cells, obtained before intestinal transplant. This chain links TRBV7-9 with TRBJ2-7; D is unresolved. CDR3 DNA: TGTGCCAGCAGCTCCCCGGGTGACGAGCAGTACTTC. The encoded protein is CASSSPGDEQYF.